This TCR beta chain is drawn from a study of T-cell reconstitution after alpha-beta-depleted transplantation in children. The authors prepared the TCRbeta library with unique molecular identifiers. TCRdb used MiXCR to reprocess the PCR reads, holding one entry per CDR3 protein. This sample carries some 280,000 distinct CDR3 sequences, 9.9% of them seen once, and the ten largest clones take over 9%. This clonotype was counted only a few times. The CDR3 runs to 10 residues. V lost 8 bases to trimming and J lost 3 bases, with 5 bases between them. Germline-derived CDR1 and CDR2 are SNHLY and FYNNEI. The material was PBMCs from the stem cell graft donor, obtained from the stem cell graft. The source of this sequence is a human donor who donated a stem cell graft to a child with SCID. The rearrangement links TRBV2 to TRBJ2-7; D unresolved. CDR3 amino acids: CASWDYEQYF. The CDR3 DNA is TGTGCCAGCTGGGACTACGAGCAGTACTTC.